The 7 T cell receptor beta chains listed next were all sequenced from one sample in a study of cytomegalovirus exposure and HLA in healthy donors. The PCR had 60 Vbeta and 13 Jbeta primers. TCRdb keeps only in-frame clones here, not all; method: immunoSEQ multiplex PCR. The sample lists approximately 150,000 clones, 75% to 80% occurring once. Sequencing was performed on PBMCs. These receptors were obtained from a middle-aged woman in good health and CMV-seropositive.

CDR3 nucleotides: TGTGCCACCCGGGACACTAACACCGGGGAGCTGTTTTTT. This encodes CATRDTNTGELFF. The chain links TRBV15 to TRBJ2-2, with D tentatively TRBD1 (6 bases). CDR1 and CDR2 (germline): LNHNV, YYDKDF (reference sequence). The CDR3 is 13 amino acids. V lost 8 bases, J lost 2 bases, and 9 bases lay in between.

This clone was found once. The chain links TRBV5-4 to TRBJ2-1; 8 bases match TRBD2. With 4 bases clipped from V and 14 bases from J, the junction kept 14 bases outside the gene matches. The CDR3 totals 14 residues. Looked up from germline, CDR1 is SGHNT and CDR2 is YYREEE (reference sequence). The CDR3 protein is CASSPSSGGAMEFF. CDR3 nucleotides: TGTGCCAGCAGCCCGTCCTCGGGGGGGGCGATGGAGTTCTTC.

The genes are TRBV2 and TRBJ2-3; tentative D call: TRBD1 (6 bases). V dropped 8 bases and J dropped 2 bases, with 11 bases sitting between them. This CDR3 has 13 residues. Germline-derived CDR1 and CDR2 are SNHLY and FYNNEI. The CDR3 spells CASLGQNTDTQYF. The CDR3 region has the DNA TGTGCCAGCCTTGGACAGAACACAGATACGCAGTATTTT. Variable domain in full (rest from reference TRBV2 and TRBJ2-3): EPEVTQTPSHQVTQMGQEVILRCVPISNHLYFYWYRQILGQKVEFLVSFYNNEISEKSEIFDDQFSVERPDGSNFTLKIRSTKLEDSAMYFCASLGQNTDTQYFGPGTRLTVL.

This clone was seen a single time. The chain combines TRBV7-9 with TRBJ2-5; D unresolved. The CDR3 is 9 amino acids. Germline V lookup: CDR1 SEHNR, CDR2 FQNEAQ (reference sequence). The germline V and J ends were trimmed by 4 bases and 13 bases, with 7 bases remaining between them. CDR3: CASSSPLYF. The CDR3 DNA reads TGTGCCAGCAGCTCCCCTTTGTACTTC.

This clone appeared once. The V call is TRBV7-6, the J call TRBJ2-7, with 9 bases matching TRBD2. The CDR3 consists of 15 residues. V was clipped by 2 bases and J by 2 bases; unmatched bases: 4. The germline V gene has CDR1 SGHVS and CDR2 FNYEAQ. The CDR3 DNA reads TGTGCCAGCAGCTTAAACCTAGCGGGGACCTACGAGCAGTACTTC. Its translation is CASSLNLAGTYEQYF.

The CDR3 here is CAWSADRGTQYF. CDR3 in DNA: TGTGCCTGGAGCGCCGACAGGGGCACGCAGTATTTT. The chain recombines TRBV30 with TRBJ2-3; 8 nucleotides agree with TRBD1. The CDR3 spans 12 residues. Germline assignment: CDR1 GTSNPN and CDR2 SVGIG (reference sequence). The V and J ends lost 3 bases and 9 bases, in that order; junction bases with no gene match: 5.

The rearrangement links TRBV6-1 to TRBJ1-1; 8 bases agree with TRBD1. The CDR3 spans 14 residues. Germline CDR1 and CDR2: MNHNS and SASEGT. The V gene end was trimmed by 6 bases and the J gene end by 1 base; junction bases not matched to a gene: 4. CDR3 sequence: CASRKQGANTEAFF. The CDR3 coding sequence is TGTGCCAGCAGAAAGCAGGGGGCGAACACTGAAGCTTTCTTT.